These T cell receptor beta chains were read from a single sample in a study of T cell repertoires in cytomegalovirus infection. Their antigens are not known. TCRdb reprocessed the reads with MiXCR, giving one entry per CDR3 protein. The profile shows nearly 70,000 distinct CDR3 sequences, approximately 22% of them singletons. The material sequenced was PBMCs, sequenced either directly or after in vitro stimulation (not recorded which). The receptors were sampled from a human donor in good health (CMV status not recorded). Some clones in this sample may be carry-over from other donors' samples. Each CDR3 is given with its conserved first and last residue. The D gene is left open where the match is weak. Not every row has a clone size; where given, it reads once, few, many or a size class.

v_call: TRBV7-8; clone_size: many; j_call: TRBJ1-5; d_call: TRBD1; cdr3_aa: CASSTYRGKRNQPQHF; cdr3_nt: TGTGCCAGCAGCACCTACAGGGGGAAGCGCAATCAGCCCCAGCATTTT
v_call: TRBV12-3/TRBV12-4; clone_size: few; j_call: TRBJ1-6; d_call: -; cdr3_aa: CASSPGLLNSPLHF; cdr3_nt: TGTGCCAGCAGTCCGGGACTCCTTAATTCACCCCTCCACTTT
v_call: TRBV4-1; clone_size: few; j_call: TRBJ2-1; d_call: TRBD2; cdr3_aa: CASSPLFASGINEQFF; cdr3_nt: TGCGCCAGCAGCCCGCTCTTTGCTAGCGGGATAAACGAGCAGTTCTTC
v_call: TRBV7-9; clone_size: few; j_call: TRBJ1-1; d_call: -; cdr3_aa: CASSLYTEAFF; cdr3_nt: TGTGCCAGCAGCTTGTACACTGAAGCTTTCTTT
v_call: TRBV7-2; clone_size: many; j_call: TRBJ1-5; d_call: -; cdr3_aa: CASSKSRQLWGQPQHF; cdr3_nt: TGTGCCAGCAGCAAGTCGCGGCAGCTTTGGGGTCAGCCCCAGCATTTT
v_call: TRBV7-2; clone_size: many; j_call: TRBJ1-1; d_call: -; cdr3_aa: CASINWPLNTEAFF; cdr3_nt: TGTGCCAGCATCAACTGGCCCCTGAACACTGAAGCTTTCTTT
v_call: TRBV4-3; clone_size: few; j_call: TRBJ2-6; d_call: TRBD1; cdr3_aa: CASSQDPGGSGANVLTF; cdr3_nt: TGCGCCAGCAGCCAAGATCCAGGGGGCTCTGGGGCCAACGTCCTGACTTTC
v_call: TRBV19; clone_size: many; j_call: TRBJ1-1; d_call: TRBD1; cdr3_aa: CASSRAGTGDTEAFF; cdr3_nt: TGTGCCAGTAGTAGGGCCGGGACAGGAGATACTGAAGCTTTCTTT
v_call: TRBV6-4; clone_size: -; j_call: TRBJ2-7; d_call: TRBD1; cdr3_aa: CASRDRVESYEQYF; cdr3_nt: TGTGCCAGCAGGGACAGGGTTGAGTCCTACGAGCAGTACTTC
v_call: TRBV24-1; clone_size: many; j_call: TRBJ1-1; d_call: -; cdr3_aa: CATSDSGRNTEAFF; cdr3_nt: TGTGCCACCAGTGATTCGGGCAGGAACACTGAAGCTTTCTTT
v_call: TRBV7-9; clone_size: few; j_call: TRBJ1-4; d_call: -; cdr3_aa: CASSGEGTANEKLFF; cdr3_nt: TGTGCCAGCAGCGGCGAGGGAACGGCTAATGAAAAACTGTTTTTT
v_call: TRBV12-3/TRBV12-4; clone_size: -; j_call: TRBJ1-5; d_call: -; cdr3_aa: CASSLGTGRYQPQHF; cdr3_nt: TGTGCCAGCAGTTTAGGGACGGGCAGGTATCAGCCCCAGCATTTT
v_call: TRBV7-3; clone_size: medium-sized; j_call: TRBJ2-7; d_call: TRBD2; cdr3_aa: CASSSYGGYEQYF; cdr3_nt: TGTGCCAGCAGCTCATACGGGGGGTACGAGCAGTACTTC
v_call: TRBV5-4; clone_size: -; j_call: TRBJ2-5; d_call: TRBD1; cdr3_aa: CASSLEGTGGSRKTQYF; cdr3_nt: TGTGCCAGCAGCTTGGAAGGGACAGGGGGATCTCGGAAGACCCAGTACTTC
v_call: TRBV11-3; clone_size: -; j_call: TRBJ1-2; d_call: -; cdr3_aa: CASSYQSHYGYTF; cdr3_nt: TGTGCCAGCAGCTACCAATCCCACTATGGCTACACCTTC
v_call: TRBV12-3/TRBV12-4; clone_size: few; j_call: TRBJ2-3; d_call: TRBD1; cdr3_aa: CASSLRGPPDTQYF; cdr3_nt: TGTGCCAGCAGTTTAAGGGGGCCCCCAGATACGCAGTATTTT
v_call: TRBV5-4; clone_size: -; j_call: TRBJ2-2; d_call: TRBD2; cdr3_aa: CASSLAGLANTGELFF; cdr3_nt: TGTGCCAGCAGCTTGGCCGGACTAGCGAACACCGGGGAGCTGTTTTTT
v_call: TRBV5-1; clone_size: few; j_call: TRBJ2-2; d_call: TRBD1; cdr3_aa: CASSSQGAGTGELFF; cdr3_nt: TGCGCCAGCAGCTCACAGGGGGCCGGCACCGGGGAGCTGTTTTTT
v_call: TRBV7-6; clone_size: many; j_call: TRBJ2-1; d_call: -; cdr3_aa: CASSGTGRDEQFF; cdr3_nt: TGTGCCAGCAGCGGAACAGGGCGCGATGAGCAGTTCTTC
v_call: TRBV7-2; clone_size: many; j_call: TRBJ2-1; d_call: -; cdr3_aa: CASSLAIGRSYNEQFF; cdr3_nt: TGTGCCAGCAGCTTAGCGATCGGTCGCTCCTACAATGAGCAGTTCTTC
v_call: TRBV6-2/TRBV6-3; clone_size: -; j_call: TRBJ2-3; d_call: -; cdr3_aa: CASSLYTGTDTQYF; cdr3_nt: TGTGCCAGCAGTTTGTATACAGGCACAGATACGCAGTATTTT
v_call: TRBV6-5; clone_size: -; j_call: TRBJ2-3; d_call: -; cdr3_aa: CASSLFGSRDTQYF; cdr3_nt: TGTGCCAGCAGTCTTTTCGGGAGTCGAGATACGCAGTATTTT
v_call: TRBV2; clone_size: many; j_call: TRBJ1-6; d_call: -; cdr3_aa: CASSESRGNSPLHF; cdr3_nt: TGTGCCAGCAGTGAATCCAGGGGAAATTCACCCCTCCACTTT
v_call: TRBV7-2; clone_size: few; j_call: TRBJ2-1; d_call: TRBD1; cdr3_aa: CASSKQGANEQFF; cdr3_nt: TGTGCCAGCAGCAAACAGGGGGCGAATGAGCAGTTCTTC
v_call: TRBV19; clone_size: few; j_call: TRBJ2-1; d_call: -; cdr3_aa: CASSIDELAYNEQFF; cdr3_nt: TGTGCCAGTAGTATAGATGAACTAGCATACAATGAGCAGTTCTTC
v_call: TRBV28; clone_size: -; j_call: TRBJ1-5; d_call: -; cdr3_aa: CASSQPGDSNQPQHF; cdr3_nt: TGTGCCAGCAGCCAACCGGGTGATAGCAATCAGCCCCAGCATTTT
v_call: TRBV6-2/TRBV6-3; clone_size: -; j_call: TRBJ2-7; d_call: TRBD2; cdr3_aa: CASRASGDSYEQYF; cdr3_nt: TGTGCCAGCCGAGCTAGCGGGGACTCCTACGAGCAGTACTTC
v_call: TRBV7-2; clone_size: -; j_call: TRBJ2-1; d_call: TRBD2; cdr3_aa: CASTLYLSSGHYNEQFF; cdr3_nt: TGTGCCAGCACCCTTTACTTGTCTAGCGGGCACTACAATGAGCAGTTCTTC
v_call: TRBV20-1; clone_size: many; j_call: TRBJ1-1; d_call: TRBD1; cdr3_aa: CSAQTGGNTEAFF; cdr3_nt: TGCAGTGCTCAGACAGGGGGGAACACTGAAGCTTTCTTT
v_call: TRBV7-2; clone_size: many; j_call: TRBJ2-3; d_call: TRBD2; cdr3_aa: CASSLASASGSLDTQYF; cdr3_nt: TGTGCCAGCAGCTTAGCGTCGGCCAGCGGGAGTTTGGATACGCAGTATTTT
v_call: TRBV19; clone_size: few; j_call: TRBJ1-5; d_call: -; cdr3_aa: CASSRGVDQPQHF; cdr3_nt: TGTGCCAGTAGTAGGGGAGTTGATCAGCCCCAGCATTTT
v_call: TRBV19; clone_size: -; j_call: TRBJ2-1; d_call: TRBD1; cdr3_aa: CASSRERVQGYNEQFF; cdr3_nt: TGTGCCAGTAGTAGAGAGAGGGTACAGGGGTACAATGAGCAGTTCTTC
v_call: TRBV20-1; clone_size: few; j_call: TRBJ2-3; d_call: -; cdr3_aa: CSARDPGPTDTQYF; cdr3_nt: TGCAGTGCTAGAGATCCAGGCCCCACAGATACGCAGTATTTT
v_call: TRBV18; clone_size: few; j_call: TRBJ2-5; d_call: -; cdr3_aa: CASAKQETQYF; cdr3_nt: TGTGCCAGCGCTAAGCAAGAGACCCAGTACTTC
v_call: TRBV6-2/TRBV6-3; clone_size: once; j_call: TRBJ2-1; d_call: -; cdr3_aa: CASQQGGGFYNEQFF; cdr3_nt: TGTGCCAGCCAGCAGGGAGGGGGGTTCTACAATGAGCAGTTCTTC
v_call: TRBV28; clone_size: -; j_call: TRBJ2-1; d_call: -; cdr3_aa: CASTPDTDNNEQFF; cdr3_nt: TGTGCCAGCACCCCGGACACGGATAACAATGAGCAGTTCTTC
v_call: TRBV12-3/TRBV12-4; clone_size: few; j_call: TRBJ1-5; d_call: -; cdr3_aa: CASSLGEPNQPQHF; cdr3_nt: TGTGCCAGCAGTTTAGGAGAGCCGAATCAGCCCCAGCATTTT